The 15 T cell receptor beta chains presented below share a single source sample, sequenced in a study of pediatric ulcerative colitis (dated by TCRdb to the late 2010s). Library generation was performed with the immunoSEQ multiplex PCR assay. The source is immuneACCESS, and TCRdb retained only in-frame sequences with V and J called. Part of the clones is not carried over; for the studies checked, unresolved V genes explain less than half of this, and the remainder is unexplained. The sample table records under 45,000 clones; around four fifths of these occur just once. Roughly 24% of the sample rests with the top ten. Sequencing used blood. The origin of the receptors is a girl between 5 and 17 years old with moderate ulcerative colitis.

This clone appeared a single time. The rearrangement joins TRBV27 to TRBJ2-1; TRBD2 agrees at 11 bases. The germline CDR1 and CDR2 sequences are MNHEY and SMNVEV (reference sequence). CDR3 size: 18 residues. Germline trimming cut 4 bases from V and 4 bases from J; bases unmatched to any gene: 12. The CDR3 DNA is TGTGCCAGCAGTTCAATAGGACTAGCGGGTCAAACGTACAATGAGCAGTTCTTC. Its translation is CASSSIGLAGQTYNEQFF.

The chain employs TRBV28 and TRBJ2-1, with 9 nucleotides matching TRBD2. Germline CDR1 MDHEN, CDR2 SYDVKM. The trim removed 11 bases at V and 0 bases at J, leaving 11 bases unmatched. The CDR3 runs to 16 residues. In nucleotides, the CDR3 is TGTGCCTCCACCCCTAGCGGGATGAGCTCCTACAATGAGCAGTTCTTC. Translating it yields CASTPSGMSSYNEQFF.

The J gene is TRBJ2-1, the V gene TRBV2, with a weak D call TRBD1 (6 bases). Germline V gene data show CDR1 as SNHLY and CDR2 as FYNNEI. The CDR3 covers 15 residues. Trimming took off 3 bases at V and 1 base at J, with 10 bases between the two ends. Here the CDR3 reads CASSDEDSSYNEQFF. The CDR3 nucleotides are TGTGCCAGCAGTGACGAGGACAGTTCCTACAATGAGCAGTTCTTC.

The rearrangement uses TRBV14 and TRBJ1-1; no clear D gene. The CDR3 is 17 amino acids. V lost 1 base and J 3 bases, leaving 18 bases between the germline ends. Germline V CDR1 and CDR2: SGHDN, FVKESK. The CDR3 region is CASSQAREVSPYTEAFF. In DNA, the CDR3 is TGTGCCAGCAGCCAAGCCCGGGAAGTTAGCCCCTACACTGAAGCTTTCTTT.

This chain connects TRBV6-5 to TRBJ2-7; 11 bases line up with TRBD2. Unmatched junction bases numbered 9, after V lost 6 bases and J lost 5 bases. Germline values: CDR1 MNHEY, CDR2 SVGAGI. CDR3 length: 15 residues. In DNA, the CDR3 is TGTGCCAGCAGCCCACTAGCGGGAGAACCCAACGAGCAGTACTTC. Amino acids: CASSPLAGEPNEQYF.

J is TRBJ2-7 and V is TRBV4-1; possible D gene TRBD2, 6 bases. Germline V gives CDR1 MGHRA, CDR2 YSYEKL. The V gene lost 1 base and the J gene lost 9 bases, with 25 bases spanning the gap. The CDR3 is 17 amino acids. The CDR3 sequence: CASSQVLARVGGVGQYF. The CDR3 region has the DNA TGCGCCAGCAGCCAAGTCCTCGCGCGGGTCGGGGGAGTCGGGCAGTACTTC.

The genes are TRBV25-1 and TRBJ2-3; D perhaps matches TRBD1 (7 bases). Trimming pared 2 bases from V and 2 bases from J, leaving 20 bases between. This CDR3 spans 18 amino acids. Germline CDR1 is MGHDK and CDR2 is SYGVNS. DNA of the CDR3: TGTGCCAGCAGTGAAGTTCTTGGAGGGGGCGGGCACACAGATACGCAGTATTTT. It codes for CASSEVLGGGGHTDTQYF.

The chain has TRBV5-1 and TRBJ2-5, with 7 bases matching TRBD2. The V gene end was trimmed by 7 bases and the J gene end by 3 bases; junction bases not matched to a gene: 9. The CDR3 runs to 14 residues. Looked up from germline, CDR1 is SGHRS and CDR2 is YFSETQ. The CDR3 reads CASGGGADEETQYF. The DNA of the CDR3 is TGCGCCAGCGGGGGGGGAGCAGATGAAGAGACCCAGTACTTC.

The chain joins TRBV18 to TRBJ2-5; tentative D call: TRBD1 (5 bases). Trimming cost V 2 bases and J 4 bases, with 14 bases left between them. The length of the CDR3 is 15 residues. Germline loops: CDR1 KGHSH, CDR2 LQKENI. As DNA, the CDR3 is TGTGCCAGCTCACCAAGTGAACAGGTTATAGAGACCCAGTACTTC. This codes for CASSPSEQVIETQYF.

This chain links TRBV30 with TRBJ1-3; no reliable D call. The CDR3 runs 15 residues. CDR1 and CDR2 from the germline V gene are GTSNPN and SVGIG (reference sequence). The V end was cut by 5 bases, the J end by 0 bases, with 14 bases between. This CDR3 reads CAWQQATFSGNTIYF. CDR3 nucleotide sequence: TGTGCCTGGCAGCAGGCGACCTTCTCTGGAAACACCATATATTTT.

The rearrangement uses TRBV28 and TRBJ1-2; TRBD1 aligns across 7 bases. V trimming: 0 bases; J trimming: 6 bases; junction bases outside the gene matches: 1. CDR3 length: 13 residues. CDR1 MDHEN and CDR2 SYDVKM come from the germline V gene. CDR3 in DNA: TGTGCCAGCAGTTTATGGGACAGGAATGGCTACACCTTC. Translated, it gives CASSLWDRNGYTF.

As for this clone: Relative to the germline gene, one junction end is altered; a read error may explain this. The chain has TRBV27 and TRBJ2-1; 8 positions match TRBD2. Germline V gives CDR1 MNHEY, CDR2 SMNVEV (reference sequence). CDR3 length equals 12 residues. DNA for the CDR3: TGTGCCAGCACTGATAGGGCGGGAGGTTTGATCTTC. It specifies CASTDRAGGLIF.

In its sample, this clone was seen a few times. The CDR3 DNA reads as TGTGCCAGCAGTGTTAGCGGGGGGGCAGATACGCAGTATTTT. Its protein product is CASSVSGGADTQYF. The V call is TRBV6-4, the J call TRBJ2-3; TRBD2 agrees at 11 bases. CDR1 and CDR2 (germline): MRHNA, SNTAGT. Germline trimming cut 4 bases from V and 4 bases from J; bases unmatched to any gene: 1. This CDR3 is built from 14 residues.

This clone was counted a few times. The chain carries TRBV7-2 and TRBJ1-2; no firm D call. The V end was cut by 5 bases, the J end by 8 bases, with 12 bases between. The CDR3 length is 12 residues. CDR1 is SGHTA, CDR2 FQGNSA, per germline. The chain's CDR3 is CASSIGTPGYTF. The CDR3 DNA reads TGTGCCAGCAGCATTGGAACCCCAGGCTACACCTTC.

The chain links TRBV5-1 to TRBJ2-7; maybe TRBD1 (5 bases). Deletions cut 4 bases from V and 1 base from J, with 18 bases between. Per the germline V gene, CDR1 is SGHRS and CDR2 is YFSETQ. The CDR3 contains 16 residues. As DNA, the CDR3 is TGCGCCAGCAGCGAACGAACAGGCCTGGGGTCCTACGAGCAGTACTTC. Its translation is CASSERTGLGSYEQYF.